This T cell receptor (beta chain) was profiled in a study of blood T cell repertoires in COVID-19. Study-level information: Donors in the United States, Italy and Spain gave samples during acute or convalescent COVID-19. PBMCs, B-cell-depleted T cells, or T cells provided the cDNA or gDNA that made up the material.

J gave up 6 bases and V 2 bases, and 4 bases lay outside the gene matches. The germline gives CDR1 MNHEY, CDR2 SVGAGI. The CDR3 covers 13 residues. Original handling: The authors estimated nucleated cell counts from reference gene primer amplification. Only in-frame clones appear in the TCRdb table, and some are missing; sequencing was by immunoSEQ multiplex PCR. The V and J calls and clone size were taken over from that table, and D and trimming were inferred from the DNA. The data contain about 110,000 clones, 85% to 90% of them singletons. This receptor was obtained from a woman older than 75 with acute or convalescent COVID-19. The sequenced sample was peripheral blood. This chain links TRBV6-5 with TRBJ2-7, with 7 bases lining up with TRBD1. The DNA of the CDR3 is TGTGCCAGCAGTTACGCCGACAGGGCCGAGCAGTACTTC. It specifies CASSYADRAEQYF.